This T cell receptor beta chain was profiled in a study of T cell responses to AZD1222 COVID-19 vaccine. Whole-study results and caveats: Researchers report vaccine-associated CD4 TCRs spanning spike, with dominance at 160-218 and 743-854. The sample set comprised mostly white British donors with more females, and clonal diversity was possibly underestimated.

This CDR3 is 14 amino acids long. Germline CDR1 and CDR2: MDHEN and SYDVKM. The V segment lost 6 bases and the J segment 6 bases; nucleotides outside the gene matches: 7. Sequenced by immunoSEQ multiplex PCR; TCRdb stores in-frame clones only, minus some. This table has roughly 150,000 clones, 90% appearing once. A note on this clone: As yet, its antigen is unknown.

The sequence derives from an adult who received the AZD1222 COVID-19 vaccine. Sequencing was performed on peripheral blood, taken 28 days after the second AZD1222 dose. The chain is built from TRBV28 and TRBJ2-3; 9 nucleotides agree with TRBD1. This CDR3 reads CASRPWDREDTQYF. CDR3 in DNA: TGTGCCAGCAGGCCGTGGGACAGGGAGGATACGCAGTATTTT.